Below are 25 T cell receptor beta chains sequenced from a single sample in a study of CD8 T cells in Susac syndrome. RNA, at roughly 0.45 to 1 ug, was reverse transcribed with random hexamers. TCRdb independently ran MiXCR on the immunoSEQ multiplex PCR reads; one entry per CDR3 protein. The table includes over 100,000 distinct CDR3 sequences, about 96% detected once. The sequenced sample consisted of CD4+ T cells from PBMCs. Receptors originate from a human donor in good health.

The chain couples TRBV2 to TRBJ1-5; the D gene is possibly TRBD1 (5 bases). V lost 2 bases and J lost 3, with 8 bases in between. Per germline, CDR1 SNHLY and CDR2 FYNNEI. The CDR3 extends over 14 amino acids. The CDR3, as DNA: TGTGCCAGCAGTGAAAGGACAACCAATCAGCCCCAGCATTTT. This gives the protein CASSERTTNQPQHF.

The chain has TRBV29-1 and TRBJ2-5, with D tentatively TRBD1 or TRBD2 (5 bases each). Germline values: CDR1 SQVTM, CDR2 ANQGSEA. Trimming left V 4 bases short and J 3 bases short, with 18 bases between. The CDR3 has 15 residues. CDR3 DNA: TGCAGCGTTGGATCTCCGGGACGGGCCAAAGAGACCCAGTACTTC. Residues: CSVGSPGRAKETQYF.

CDR3 coding DNA: TGTGCCAGCAGATTAGCGGAGTCAAACAATGAGCAGTTCTTC. Amino acids: CASRLAESNNEQFF. The chain recombines TRBV28 with TRBJ2-1; tentatively, D is TRBD2 (6 bases). CDR1 is MDHEN and CDR2 is SYDVKM in the germline V gene. This CDR3 spans 14 amino acids. Between the trimmed V and J ends, which lost 6 bases and 5 bases, there was a span of 14 bases.

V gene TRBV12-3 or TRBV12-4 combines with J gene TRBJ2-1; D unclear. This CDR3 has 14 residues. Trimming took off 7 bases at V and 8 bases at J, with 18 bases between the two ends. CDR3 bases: TGTGCCAGCAACTGGAAGCACCGGGTCCATGAGCAGTTCTTC. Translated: CASNWKHRVHEQFF.

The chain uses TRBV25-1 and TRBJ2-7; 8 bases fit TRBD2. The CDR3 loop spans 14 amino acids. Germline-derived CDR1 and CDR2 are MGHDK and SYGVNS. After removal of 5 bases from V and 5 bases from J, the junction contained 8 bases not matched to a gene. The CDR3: CASSSIAGTHEQYF. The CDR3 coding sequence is TGTGCCAGCAGTTCGATAGCGGGGACGCACGAGCAGTACTTC.

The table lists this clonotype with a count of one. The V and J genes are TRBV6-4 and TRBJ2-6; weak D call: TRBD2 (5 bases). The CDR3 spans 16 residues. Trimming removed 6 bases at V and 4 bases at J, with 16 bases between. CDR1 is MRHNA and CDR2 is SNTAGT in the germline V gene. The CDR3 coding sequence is TGTGCCAGCAGCGCGGGCCCAGCGGTCGGGGCCAACGTCCTGACTTTC. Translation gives CASSAGPAVGANVLTF.

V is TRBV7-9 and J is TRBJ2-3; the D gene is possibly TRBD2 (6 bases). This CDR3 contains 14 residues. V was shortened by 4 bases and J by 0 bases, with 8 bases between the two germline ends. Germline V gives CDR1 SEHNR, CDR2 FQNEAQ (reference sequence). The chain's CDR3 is CASSSEGSTDTQYF. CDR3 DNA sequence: TGTGCCAGCAGCTCGGAGGGGAGCACAGATACGCAGTATTTT.

In DNA form, the CDR3 reads TGTGCCAGCAGTTATAGTCGGAGCACAGATACGCAGTATTTT. It yields the protein CASSYSRSTDTQYF. The genes are TRBV6-5 and TRBJ2-3; D gene uncertain. Germline-derived CDR1 and CDR2 are MNHEY and SVGAGI. V lost 3 bases and J 0 bases, leaving 7 bases between the germline ends. The CDR3 covers 14 residues.

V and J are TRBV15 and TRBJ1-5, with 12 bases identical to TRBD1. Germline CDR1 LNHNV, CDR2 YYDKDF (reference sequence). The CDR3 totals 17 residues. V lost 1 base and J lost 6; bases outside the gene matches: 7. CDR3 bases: TGTGCCACCAGCAGAGGAGGGACAGGGGGCGGAGGTCAGCCCCAGCATTTT. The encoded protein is CATSRGGTGGGGQPQHF.

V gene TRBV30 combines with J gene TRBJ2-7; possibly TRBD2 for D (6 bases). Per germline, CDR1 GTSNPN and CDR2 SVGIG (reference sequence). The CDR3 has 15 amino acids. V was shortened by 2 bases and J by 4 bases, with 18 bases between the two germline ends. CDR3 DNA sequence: TGTGCCTGGAGTAAACCGGGACTGGGATTATACGAGCAGTACTTC. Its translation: CAWSKPGLGLYEQYF.

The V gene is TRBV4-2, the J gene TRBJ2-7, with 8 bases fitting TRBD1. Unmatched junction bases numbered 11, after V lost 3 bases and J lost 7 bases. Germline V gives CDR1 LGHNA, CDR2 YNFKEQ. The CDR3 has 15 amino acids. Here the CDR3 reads CASSHGPGQGGEQYF. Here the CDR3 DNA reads TGTGCCAGCAGCCATGGCCCCGGACAGGGCGGAGAGCAGTACTTC.

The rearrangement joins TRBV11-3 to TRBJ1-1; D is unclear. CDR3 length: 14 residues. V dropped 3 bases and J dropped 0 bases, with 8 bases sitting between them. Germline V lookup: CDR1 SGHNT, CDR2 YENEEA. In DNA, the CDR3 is TGTGCCAGCAGCTTCCGGGAAATGAACACTGAAGCTTTCTTT. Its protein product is CASSFREMNTEAFF.

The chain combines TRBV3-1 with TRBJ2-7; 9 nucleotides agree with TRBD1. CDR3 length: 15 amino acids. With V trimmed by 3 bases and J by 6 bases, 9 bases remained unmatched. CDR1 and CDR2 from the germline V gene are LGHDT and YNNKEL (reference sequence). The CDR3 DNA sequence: TGTGCCAGCAGCCACCGGGGACAGGGAGGTCTCGAGCAGTACTTC. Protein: CASSHRGQGGLEQYF.

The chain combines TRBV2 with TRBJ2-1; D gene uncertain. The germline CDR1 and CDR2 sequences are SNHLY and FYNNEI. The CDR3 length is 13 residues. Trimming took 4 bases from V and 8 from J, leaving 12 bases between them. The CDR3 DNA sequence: TGTGCCAGCAGTGCCGACTCCCTCGATGAGCAGTTCTTC. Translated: CASSADSLDEQFF.

The CDR3 nucleotides are TGTGCCAGCAGCCCCGGGGCTAGCGGAGATACGCAGTATTTT. Translation: CASSPGASGDTQYF. The genes are TRBV6-6 and TRBJ2-3, with 7 bases fitting TRBD2. Germline CDR1 and CDR2: MNHNY and SVGAGI (reference sequence). This CDR3 comprises 14 residues. V was clipped by 6 bases and J by 5 bases; unmatched bases: 8.

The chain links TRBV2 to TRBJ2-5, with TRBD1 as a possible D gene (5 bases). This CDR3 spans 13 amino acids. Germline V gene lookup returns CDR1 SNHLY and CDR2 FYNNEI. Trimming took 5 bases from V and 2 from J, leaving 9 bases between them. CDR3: CASSKDTQETQYF. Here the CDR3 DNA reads TGTGCCAGCAGTAAGGACACGCAAGAGACCCAGTACTTC.

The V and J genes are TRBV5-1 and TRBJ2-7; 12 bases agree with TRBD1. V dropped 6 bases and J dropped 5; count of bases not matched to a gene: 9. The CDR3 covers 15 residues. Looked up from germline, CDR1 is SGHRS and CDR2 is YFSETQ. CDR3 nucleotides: TGCGCCAGCACTCAACCTGGGACAGGGGGCCACGAGCAGTACTTC. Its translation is CASTQPGTGGHEQYF. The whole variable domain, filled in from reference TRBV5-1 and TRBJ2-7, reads KAGVTQTPRYLIKTRGQQVTLSCSPISGHRSVSWYQQTPGQGLQFLFEYFSETQRNKGNFPGRFSGRQFSNSRSEMNVSTLELGDSALYLCASTQPGTGGHEQYFGPGTRLTVT.

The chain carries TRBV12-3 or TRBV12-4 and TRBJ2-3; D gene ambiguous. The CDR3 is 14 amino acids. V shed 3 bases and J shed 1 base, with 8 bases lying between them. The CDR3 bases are TGTGCCAGCAGTTTCAGGCAGGGCACAGATACGCAGTATTTT. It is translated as CASSFRQGTDTQYF.

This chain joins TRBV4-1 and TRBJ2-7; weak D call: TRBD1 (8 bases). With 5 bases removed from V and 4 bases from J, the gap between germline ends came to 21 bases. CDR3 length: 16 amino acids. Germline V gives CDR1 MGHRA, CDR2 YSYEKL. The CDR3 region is CASSLTGGQVIYEQYF. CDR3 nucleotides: TGCGCCAGCAGCTTGACGGGGGGACAGGTTATTTACGAGCAGTACTTC.

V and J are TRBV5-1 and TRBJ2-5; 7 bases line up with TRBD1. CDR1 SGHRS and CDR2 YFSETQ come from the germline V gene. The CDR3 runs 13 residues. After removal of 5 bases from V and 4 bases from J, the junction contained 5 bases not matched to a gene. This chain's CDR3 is CASRSTGRETQYF. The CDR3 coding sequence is TGCGCCAGCAGGTCGACAGGGCGAGAGACCCAGTACTTC. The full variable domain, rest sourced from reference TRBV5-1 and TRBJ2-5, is KAGVTQTPRYLIKTRGQQVTLSCSPISGHRSVSWYQQTPGQGLQFLFEYFSETQRNKGNFPGRFSGRQFSNSRSEMNVSTLELGDSALYLCASRSTGRETQYFGPGTRLLVL.

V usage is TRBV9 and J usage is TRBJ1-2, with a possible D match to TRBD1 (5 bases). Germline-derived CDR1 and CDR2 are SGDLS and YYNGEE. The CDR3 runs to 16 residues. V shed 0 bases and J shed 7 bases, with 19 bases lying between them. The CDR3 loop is CASSVGRMGGVAGYTF. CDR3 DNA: TGTGCCAGCAGCGTAGGTCGAATGGGGGGGGTGGCTGGCTACACCTTC.

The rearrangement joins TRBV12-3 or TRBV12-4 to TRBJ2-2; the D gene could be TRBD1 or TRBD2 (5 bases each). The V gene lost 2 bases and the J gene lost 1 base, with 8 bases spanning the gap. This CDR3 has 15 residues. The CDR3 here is CASSLTRGNTGELFF. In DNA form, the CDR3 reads TGTGCCAGCAGTTTAACGAGGGGGAACACCGGGGAGCTGTTTTTT.

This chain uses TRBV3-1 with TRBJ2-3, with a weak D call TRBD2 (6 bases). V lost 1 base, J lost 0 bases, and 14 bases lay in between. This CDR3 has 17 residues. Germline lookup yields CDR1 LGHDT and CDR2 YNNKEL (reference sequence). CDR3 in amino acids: CASSQGYSGTSTDTQYF. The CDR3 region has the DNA TGTGCCAGCAGCCAAGGGTATAGCGGAACTAGCACAGATACGCAGTATTTT.

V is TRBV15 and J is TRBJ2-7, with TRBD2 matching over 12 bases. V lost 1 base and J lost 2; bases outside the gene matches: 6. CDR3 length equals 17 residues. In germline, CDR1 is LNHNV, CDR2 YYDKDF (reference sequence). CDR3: CATSRAKSSGGAYEQYF. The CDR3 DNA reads TGTGCCACCAGCAGAGCCAAATCTAGCGGGGGGGCCTACGAGCAGTACTTC.

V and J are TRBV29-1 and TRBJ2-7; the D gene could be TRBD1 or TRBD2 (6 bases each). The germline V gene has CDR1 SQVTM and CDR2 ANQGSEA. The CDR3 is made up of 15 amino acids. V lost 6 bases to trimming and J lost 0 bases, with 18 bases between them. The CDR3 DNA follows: TGCAGCGTGGCCAGGGGTGGCGGGAACTCCTACGAGCAGTACTTC. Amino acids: CSVARGGGNSYEQYF.